These 4 T cell receptor beta chains share one sample of origin, sequenced in a study of blood T cell repertoires in COVID-19 (dated by TCRdb to 2019 to 2021). Libraries were constructed by the immunoSEQ multiplex PCR assay. TCRdb carries this immuneACCESS record with in-frame sequences only. Its versions omit some clonotypes, under half of them owing to an unresolved V gene in the studies checked, with the rest unexplained. Recorded for this sample are approximately 120,000 clones; 86% of them occurred a single time. The top ten clones comprise about 5.7% of the sample. Input material: peripheral blood. The receptor source for this set is a human donor in a cohort sampled during active COVID-19.

The chain uses TRBV5-8 and TRBJ2-4; the match to TRBD1 covers 7 bases. The CDR3 runs 16 residues. V lost 0 bases and J lost 1; bases outside the gene matches: 4. Germline CDR1 reads SGHTS; CDR2 reads YDEGEE. CDR3 sequence reads: CASSLGLQGAKNIQYF. CDR3 nucleotides: TGTGCCAGCAGCTTGGGACTACAGGGGGCCAAAAACATTCAGTACTTC.

This clone was recorded only once. The chain carries TRBV27 and TRBJ2-6, with 7 positions matching TRBD1. Germline V lookup: CDR1 MNHEY, CDR2 SMNVEV (reference sequence). This CDR3 contains 21 residues. The ends lost 6 bases at V and 0 bases at J; junction bases unmatched: 20. CDR3 nucleotide sequence: TGTGCCAGCAGGAATCGGGTGGGGCAGGGGGTCATAAGCTCTGGGGCCAACGTCCTGACTTTC. Protein: CASRNRVGQGVISSGANVLTF. Drawing the rest from reference TRBV27 and TRBJ2-6, the complete variable domain is EAQVTQNPRYLITVTGKKLTVTCSQNMNHEYMSWYRQDPGLGLRQIYYSMNVEVTDKGDVPEGYKVSRKEKRNFPLILESPSPNQTSLYFCASRNRVGQGVISSGANVLTFGAGSRLTVL.

This clone occurred once. The chain carries TRBV3-1 (or the pseudogene TRBV3-2) and TRBJ2-5; tentatively, D is TRBD1 (7 bases). This CDR3 region has 18 residues. V shed 3 bases and J shed 6 bases, with 26 bases lying between them. CDR1 and CDR2 (germline): LGHDT, YNNKEL (reference sequence). For the CDR3, the DNA is TGTGCCAGCAGCCACCTAGCGAGTACTAGAGGGGGCGTGAAGACCCAGTACTTC. This encodes CASSHLASTRGGVKTQYF.

The J gene is TRBJ2-3, the V gene TRBV4-1; 8 bases map to TRBD1. Germline V lookup: CDR1 MGHRA, CDR2 YSYEKL. Trimming cost V 2 bases and J 5 bases; bases outside gene matches: 6. CDR3 length: 15 amino acids. The CDR3: CASSQIQGVLDTQYF. Here the CDR3 DNA reads TGCGCCAGCAGCCAAATACAGGGGGTGCTAGATACGCAGTATTTT.